A single T cell receptor (beta chain) is shown here with its context. This CDR3 is built from 14 residues. Germline V CDR1 and CDR2: SGHTA, FQGNSA. Trimming at V came to 5 bases and at J to 7 bases, leaving 8 bases not matched to a gene. The primer mix had 60 Vbeta and 13 Jbeta primers. Profiling relied on immunoSEQ multiplex PCR, and the TCRdb table lists in-frame clones only, not all of them. Of approximately 27,000 clones listed, approximately 62% are singletons. This entry comes from a study of cytomegalovirus exposure and HLA in healthy donors. The receptor comes from a male donor in good health and CMV-seropositive. J is TRBJ2-5 and V is TRBV7-2; 9 nucleotides line up with TRBD2. The sample consisted of PBMCs. The CDR3 loop reads CASSLSGGASTQYF. The CDR3 DNA is TGTGCCAGCAGCCTTAGCGGGGGCGCCTCGACCCAGTACTTC.